In its sample, the clone carrying this T cell receptor (beta chain) was seen once. Antigen unknown. V lost 10 bases to trimming and J lost 5 bases, with 17 bases between them. CDR1 and CDR2 (germline): SEHNR, FQNEAQ (reference sequence). The CDR3 is 13 amino acids. The data originate from a study of blood T cells in healthy people across ages. Study outcomes and limitations: Age advanced and TCR beta diversity per million T cells fell, roughly linearly. Those diversity estimates obtained from one million T cells were thought to be underestimates. Naive T cell percentage and TCR beta diversity correlated strongly.

A second roughly 6 to 11 cycle PCR used barcoded and J-beta primers. Per sample, CDR3-containing paired-end reads numbered at least 2.5 million. TCRdb recomputed calls from the 5' RACE reads with MiXCR, one row per CDR3 protein. The sample holds 1,300,000 or so distinct CDR3 sequences, 59% seen once. The chain combines TRBV7-9 with TRBJ2-5; D assignment may be TRBD1 or TRBD2 (5 bases each). Sequenced sample: blood. The receptor was derived from a man aged 18 to 29 in good health. As DNA, the CDR3 is TGTGCCACCCCGGGACCCCGGGATGAGACCCAGTACTTC. Its translation is CATPGPRDETQYF.